The clone carrying this TCR delta chain has at least ten counts. Antigen specificity is unknown. The protein held in TCRdb is that of a much larger clone and does not match this DNA's translation at residue 10, likely because of a read error; the protein shown is translated from the DNA. This sample stems from a study of γδ T cells in repeated Plasmodium falciparum infection. Regarding the study as a whole: Donors in Mali lived in a small rural village, largely one ethnic group. In Vdelta2-negative, largely Vdelta1+, gammadelta repertoires, repeated controlled infections appeared to drive clonal selection waves.

With 0 bases removed from V and 2 bases from J, the gap between germline ends came to 21 bases. The germline gives CDR1 GEAIGNYY, CDR2 EKD. The CDR3 is 18 residues long. TCRdb re-identified clones in the multiplex PCR reads via CATT. The table has 75,000 to 100,000 delta-chain clones, more than 1.4% seen once. Flow sorting of PBMC yielded separate Vgamma9/Vdelta2+ and Vdelta2-negative gammadelta T cell populations for bulk repertoire analysis. The origin of this receptor is a pool of human donors (malaria-infected and uninfected, not separated). V and J are TRDV2 and TRDJ1; D is uncertain. The source material was gamma-delta T cells from blood. The DNA for the CDR3 is TGTGCCTGTGACACCCTTTCTCCAAGAGGTACGGGGACCGATAAACTCATCTTT. This gives the protein CACDTLSPRGTGTDKLIF.